In its sample, the clone carrying this T cell receptor beta chain was seen once. Antigen: not known. Original processing methods: From ImmunoSEQ came sequences covering only the junction and carrying no quality scores, so filtering differed. This table comes from immunoSEQ multiplex PCR, and its TCRdb copy is limited to in-frame clones, with some not included. V, J and clone size were drawn from that table, and D and trimming were deduced from the DNA. In the table there are roughly 1.5 million clones, 95% to 99% of which are singletons. These data come from a study of shared clonotypes between healthy human individuals. The overall study: In total, the donors were two women and a few men aged 18 to 49. The study's findings and limits: Clonotypes shared by all four donors outscored non-shared clonotypes in generation probability.

This CDR3 has 12 residues. The ends lost 3 bases at V and 7 bases at J; junction bases unmatched: 4. CDR1 SQVTM and CDR2 ANQGSEA come from the germline V gene. V and J are TRBV29-1 and TRBJ2-5, with 8 bases aligning to TRBD2. Sequencing was done on a sample of naive CD4+ T cells sorted from blood. Subset specified: CD45RA+ positively selected. The source is a young man in good health. CDR3 sequence reads: CSVDGTSPTQYF. CDR3 sequence (DNA): TGCAGCGTTGACGGGACTAGTCCGACCCAGTACTTC.